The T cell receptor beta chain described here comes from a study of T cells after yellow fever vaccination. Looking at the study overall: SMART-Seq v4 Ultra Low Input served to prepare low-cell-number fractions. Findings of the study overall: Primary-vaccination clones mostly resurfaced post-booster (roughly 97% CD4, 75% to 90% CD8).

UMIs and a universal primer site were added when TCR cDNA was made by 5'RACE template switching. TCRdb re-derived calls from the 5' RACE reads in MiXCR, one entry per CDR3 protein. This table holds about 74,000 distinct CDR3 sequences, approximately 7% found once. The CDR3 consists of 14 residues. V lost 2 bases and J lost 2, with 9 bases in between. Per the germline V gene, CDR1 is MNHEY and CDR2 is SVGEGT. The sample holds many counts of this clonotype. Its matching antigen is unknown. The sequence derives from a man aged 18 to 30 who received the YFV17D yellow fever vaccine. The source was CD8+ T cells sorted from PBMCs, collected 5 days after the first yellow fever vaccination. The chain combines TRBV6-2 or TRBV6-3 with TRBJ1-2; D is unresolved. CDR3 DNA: TGTGCCAGCAGTTACGGACGGCTAAACTATGGCTACACCTTC. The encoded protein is CASSYGRLNYGYTF.